The following is a T cell receptor beta chain sequence with its context. Its antigen is still unknown. This may be a read error: a much more frequent sequence differs by one nucleotide. The sample is drawn from a study of CD8+CD57+ T cells in acquired aplastic anemia. Looking at the study overall: Quantities of DNA derived from sorted CD4+ and CD8+ cells averaged around 3 ug. General study points: Around 29 shared CD8+ CDR3s appeared highly expressed within patients' immunodominant clones.

Genomic DNA, serving as template, underwent TCR beta VDJ and CDR3 profiling. In TCRdb, the reads were re-called with MiXCR into one record per CDR3 protein. The sample holds about 400,000 distinct CDR3 sequences, 65% to 80% seen once. Germline CDR1 LNHDA, CDR2 SQIVND (reference sequence). After removal of 9 bases from V and 4 bases from J, the junction contained 9 bases not matched to a gene. This CDR3 is 14 amino acids long. Sequencing was done on a sample of sorted CD4+, CD8+, or CD8+CD57+ T cells (not recorded which) from PBMCs. The chain links TRBV19 to TRBJ2-1, with 7 bases that match TRBD1. The clonotype was recovered from a human donor in good health, serving as a control. In DNA, the CDR3 is TGTGCCAGCAGCGCAGCAGGGGGTTACAATGAGCAGTTCTTC. Translated, it gives CASSAAGGYNEQFF.